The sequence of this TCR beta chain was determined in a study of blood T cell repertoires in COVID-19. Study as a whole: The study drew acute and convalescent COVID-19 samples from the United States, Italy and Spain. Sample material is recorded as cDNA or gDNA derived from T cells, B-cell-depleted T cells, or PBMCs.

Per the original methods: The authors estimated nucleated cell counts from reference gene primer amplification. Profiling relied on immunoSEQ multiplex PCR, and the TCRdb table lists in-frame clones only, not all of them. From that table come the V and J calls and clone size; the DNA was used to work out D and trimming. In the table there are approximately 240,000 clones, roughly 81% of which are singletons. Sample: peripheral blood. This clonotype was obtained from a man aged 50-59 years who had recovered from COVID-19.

CDR3 amino acids: CASSYRTSTDTQYF. CDR3 nucleotide sequence: TGTGCCAGCAGCTACCGGACTAGCACAGATACGCAGTATTTT. V is TRBV7-8 and J is TRBJ2-3, with D tentatively TRBD2 (5 bases). The ends were cut back, 4 bases at V and 0 bases at J, with 8 bases in the middle. The germline CDR1 and CDR2 sequences are SGHVS and FQNEAQ. CDR3 length: 14 residues.